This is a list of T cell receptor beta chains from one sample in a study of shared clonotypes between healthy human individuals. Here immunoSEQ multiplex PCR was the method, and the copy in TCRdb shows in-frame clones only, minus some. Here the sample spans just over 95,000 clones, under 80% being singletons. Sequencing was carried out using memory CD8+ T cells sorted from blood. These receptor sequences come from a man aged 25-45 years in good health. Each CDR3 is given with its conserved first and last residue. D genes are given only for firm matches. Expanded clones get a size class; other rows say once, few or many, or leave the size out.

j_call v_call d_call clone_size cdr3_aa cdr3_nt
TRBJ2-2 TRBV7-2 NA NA CASSPQGGSPRSTGELFF TGTGCCAGCAGTCCGCAGGGGGGGTCCCCTCGGTCCACCGGGGAGCTGTTTTTT
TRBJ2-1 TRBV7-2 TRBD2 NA CASSLEGTSGSGWIEQFF TGTGCCAGCAGCTTAGAAGGGACTAGCGGGAGTGGTTGGATTGAGCAGTTCTTC
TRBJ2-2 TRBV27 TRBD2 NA CASSSRTSLTGELFF TGTGCCAGCAGTTCCCGGACTAGCTTGACCGGGGAGCTGTTTTTT
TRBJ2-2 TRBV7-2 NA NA CASSAHPNTGELFF TGTGCCAGCAGCGCGCATCCGAACACCGGGGAGCTGTTTTTT
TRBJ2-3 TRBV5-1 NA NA CASSPRGTTDTQYF TGCGCCAGCAGCCCCCGTGGCACCACAGATACGCAGTATTTT
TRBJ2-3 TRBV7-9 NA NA CASSLADHTDTQYF TGTGCCAGCAGCTTAGCGGACCACACAGATACGCAGTATTTT
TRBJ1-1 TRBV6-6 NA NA CASSLPDRNTEAFF TGTGCCAGCAGCCTACCTGACAGGAACACTGAAGCTTTCTTT
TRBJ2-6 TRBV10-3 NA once CASTRGVSGANVLTF TGTGCCAGCACCCGGGGAGTATCTGGGGCCAACGTCCTGACTTTC
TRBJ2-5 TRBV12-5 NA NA CASGASGEETQYF TGTGCTAGTGGGGCGTCGGGGGAAGAGACCCAGTACTTC
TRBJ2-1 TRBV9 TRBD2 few CASSPPLLREGRDEQFF TGTGCCAGCAGCCCTCCCCTCTTGCGGGAGGGTCGCGATGAGCAGTTCTTC
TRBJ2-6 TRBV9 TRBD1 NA CASSDPGTGTPSGANVLTF TGTGCCAGCAGCGATCCCGGGACAGGGACCCCCTCTGGGGCCAACGTCCTGACTTTC
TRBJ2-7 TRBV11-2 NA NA CASSLGGGEQYF TGTGCCAGCAGCTTAGGTGGGGGGGAGCAGTACTTC
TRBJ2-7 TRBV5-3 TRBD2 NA CARSCQRGFSYEQYF TGTGCCAGAAGCTGTCAGCGGGGGTTCTCCTACGAGCAGTACTTC
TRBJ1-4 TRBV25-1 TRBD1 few CASSDPQTRDSNEKLFF TGTGCCAGCAGTGATCCCCAGACCCGGGACAGTAATGAAAAACTGTTTTTT
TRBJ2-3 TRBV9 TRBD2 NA CASSRGLAGEDTQYF TGTGCCAGCAGCCGCGGACTAGCGGGAGAGGATACGCAGTATTTT
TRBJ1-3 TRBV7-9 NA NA CASSLFGSAVSGNTIYF TGTGCCAGCAGCTTGTTTGGGTCAGCTGTTTCTGGAAACACCATATATTTT
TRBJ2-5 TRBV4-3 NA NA CASSAGVQETQYF TGCGCCAGCAGCGCCGGGGTCCAAGAGACCCAGTACTTC
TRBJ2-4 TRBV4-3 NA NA CASSTHLSLAKNIQYF TGCGCCAGCAGCACCCACCTGTCACTAGCCAAAAACATTCAGTACTTC
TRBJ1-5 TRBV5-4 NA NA CASSLAAGHQPQHF TGTGCCAGCAGCTTGGCGGCAGGGCATCAGCCCCAGCATTTT
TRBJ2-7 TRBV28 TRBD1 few CASSDRAYEQYF TGTGCCAGCAGTGACAGGGCCTACGAGCAGTACTTC
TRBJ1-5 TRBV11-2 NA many CASSLESPGTYSNQPQHF TGTGCCAGCAGCTTAGAATCCCCGGGGACTTATAGCAATCAGCCCCAGCATTTT
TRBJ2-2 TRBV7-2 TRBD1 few CASRRGQGVSTGELFF TGTGCCAGCAGACGAGGACAGGGCGTGAGCACCGGGGAGCTGTTTTTT
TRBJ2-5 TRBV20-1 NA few CSARGGPTQYF TGCAGTGCTAGAGGAGGGCCAACCCAGTACTTC
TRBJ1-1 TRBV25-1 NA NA CASSDGGGRGAFF TGTGCCAGCAGTGATGGGGGGGGAAGAGGGGCTTTCTTT
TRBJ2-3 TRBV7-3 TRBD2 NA CASSDRTSGTSTDTQYF TGTGCCAGCAGCGACCGGACTAGCGGGACCAGCACAGATACGCAGTATTTT
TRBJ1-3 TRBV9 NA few CASSARPGPDALGNTIYF TGTGCCAGCAGCGCCAGACCGGGACCGGACGCTCTGGGAAACACCATATATTTT
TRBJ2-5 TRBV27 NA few CASSLLEETQYF TGTGCCAGCAGTTTATTGGAAGAGACCCAGTACTTC
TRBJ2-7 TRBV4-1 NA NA CASSRGLGGPYEQYF TGCGCCAGCAGCCGCGGCCTAGGAGGTCCCTACGAGCAGTACTTC
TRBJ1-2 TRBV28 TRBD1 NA CASSPMTGDYGYTF TGTGCCAGCAGTCCGATGACAGGGGACTATGGCTACACCTTC
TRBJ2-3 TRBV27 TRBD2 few CASSLQGLAGTDTQYF TGTGCCAGCAGTCTACAGGGACTAGCGGGCACAGATACGCAGTATTTT
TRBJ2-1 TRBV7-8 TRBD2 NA CASSLYFSGPINEQFF TGTGCCAGCAGTCTTTATTTTAGCGGGCCGATCAATGAGCAGTTCTTC
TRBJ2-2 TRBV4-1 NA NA CASSQFYGQTNTGELFF TGCGCCAGCAGCCAATTCTATGGACAGACGAACACCGGGGAGCTGTTTTTT
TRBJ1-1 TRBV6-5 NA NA CASSSISQLDEAFF TGTGCCAGCAGTTCAATTAGTCAGCTAGATGAAGCTTTCTTT
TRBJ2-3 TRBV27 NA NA CASTQFRDLYTDTQYF TGTGCCAGCACCCAATTCCGGGATTTGTACACAGATACGCAGTATTTT
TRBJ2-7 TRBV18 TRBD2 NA CASSPPSGSYEQYF TGTGCCAGCTCCCCTCCTAGCGGGAGCTACGAGCAGTACTTC
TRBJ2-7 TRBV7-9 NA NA CASSLALEAYEQYF TGTGCCAGCAGCTTAGCGCTCGAGGCTTACGAGCAGTACTTC
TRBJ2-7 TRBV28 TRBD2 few CASTQLAGGPYEQYF TGTGCCAGCACTCAACTAGCGGGAGGGCCCTACGAGCAGTACTTC
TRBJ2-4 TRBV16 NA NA CASSEGGAKNIQYF TGTGCCAGCAGCGAGGGGGGAGCCAAAAACATTCAGTACTTC
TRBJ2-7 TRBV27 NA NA CASSFDGVGWGSYEQYF TGTGCCAGCAGTTTCGATGGGGTGGGGTGGGGGTCCTACGAGCAGTACTTC
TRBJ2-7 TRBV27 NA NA CASGLQGPGRYEQYF TGTGCCAGCGGATTGCAGGGGCCGGGGCGATACGAGCAGTACTTC
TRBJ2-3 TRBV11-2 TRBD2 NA CASSYHLAESSTDTQYF TGTGCCAGCAGCTATCACCTAGCGGAGTCTAGCACAGATACGCAGTATTTT
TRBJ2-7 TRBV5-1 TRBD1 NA CASSLAGQLYEQYF TGCGCCAGCAGCTTGGCGGGACAGCTCTACGAGCAGTACTTC
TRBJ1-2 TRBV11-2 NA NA CASSPRVTDYGYTF TGTGCCAGCAGCCCCCGTGTAACCGACTATGGCTACACCTTC
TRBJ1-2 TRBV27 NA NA CASSLVAGNYGYTF TGTGCCAGCAGTTTAGTGGCCGGGAACTATGGCTACACCTTC
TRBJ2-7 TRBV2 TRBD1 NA CASREQGPSYEQYF TGTGCCAGCAGGGAACAGGGGCCCTCCTACGAGCAGTACTTC
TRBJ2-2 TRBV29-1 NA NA CSVEDLGAGNTGELFF TGCAGCGTTGAAGATCTGGGGGCAGGGAACACCGGGGAGCTGTTTTTT
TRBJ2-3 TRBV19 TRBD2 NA CASSISLAVTADTQYF TGTGCCAGTAGTATCAGTCTAGCGGTCACGGCAGATACGCAGTATTTT
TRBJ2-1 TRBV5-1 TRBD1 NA CASSAQGSVNNEQFF TGCGCCAGCAGTGCACAGGGGTCGGTTAACAATGAGCAGTTCTTC
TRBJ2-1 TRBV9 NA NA CASRGTGNEQFF TGTGCCAGCAGAGGGACTGGCAATGAGCAGTTCTTC
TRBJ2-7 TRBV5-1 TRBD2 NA CASSYGGTSGSHEQYF TGCGCCAGCAGCTACGGGGGGACTAGCGGGAGCCACGAGCAGTACTTC